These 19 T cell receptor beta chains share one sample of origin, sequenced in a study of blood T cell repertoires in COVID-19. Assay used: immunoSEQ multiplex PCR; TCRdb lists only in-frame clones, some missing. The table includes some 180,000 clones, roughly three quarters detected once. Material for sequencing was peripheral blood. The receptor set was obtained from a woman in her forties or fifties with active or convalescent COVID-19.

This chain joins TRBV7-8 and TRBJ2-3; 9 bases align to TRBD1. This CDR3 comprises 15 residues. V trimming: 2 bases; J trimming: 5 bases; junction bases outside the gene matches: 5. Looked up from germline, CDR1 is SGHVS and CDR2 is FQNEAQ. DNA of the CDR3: TGTGCCAGCAGCTTAACGGGACAGGGAATAGATACGCAGTATTTT. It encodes CASSLTGQGIDTQYF. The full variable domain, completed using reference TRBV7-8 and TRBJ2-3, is GAGVSQSPRYKVAKRGQDVALRCDPISGHVSLFWYQQALGQGPEFLTYFQNEAQLDKSGLPSDRFFAERPEGSVSTLKIQRTQQEDSAVYLCASSLTGQGIDTQYFGPGTRLTVL.

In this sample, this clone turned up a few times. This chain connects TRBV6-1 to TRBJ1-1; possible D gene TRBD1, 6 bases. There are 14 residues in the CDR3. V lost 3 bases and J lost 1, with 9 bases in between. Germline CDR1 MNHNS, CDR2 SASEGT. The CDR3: CASSDQGPNTEAFF. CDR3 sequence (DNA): TGTGCCAGCAGTGATCAGGGGCCGAACACTGAAGCTTTCTTT.

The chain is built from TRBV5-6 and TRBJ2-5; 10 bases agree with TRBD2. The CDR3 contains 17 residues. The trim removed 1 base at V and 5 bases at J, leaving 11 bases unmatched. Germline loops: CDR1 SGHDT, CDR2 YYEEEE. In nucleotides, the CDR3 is TGTGCCAGCAGCTTGCGTCTAGCGGGAGCATCTTTGGAGACCCAGTACTTC. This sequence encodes CASSLRLAGASLETQYF.

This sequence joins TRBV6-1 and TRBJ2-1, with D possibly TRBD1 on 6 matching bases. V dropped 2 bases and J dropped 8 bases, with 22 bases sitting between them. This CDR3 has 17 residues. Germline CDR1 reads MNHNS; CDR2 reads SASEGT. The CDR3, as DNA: TGTGCCAGCAGTGAAAGGTTTCGGCAGGGGATGGTCGATGAGCAGTTCTTC. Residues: CASSERFRQGMVDEQFF.

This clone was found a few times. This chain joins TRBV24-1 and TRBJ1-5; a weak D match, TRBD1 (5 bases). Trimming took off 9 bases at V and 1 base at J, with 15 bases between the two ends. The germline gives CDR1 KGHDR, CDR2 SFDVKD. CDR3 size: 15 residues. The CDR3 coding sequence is TGTGCCACCGTCGGGGGACTCGCGAGCAATCAGCCCCAGCATTTT. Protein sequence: CATVGGLASNQPQHF.

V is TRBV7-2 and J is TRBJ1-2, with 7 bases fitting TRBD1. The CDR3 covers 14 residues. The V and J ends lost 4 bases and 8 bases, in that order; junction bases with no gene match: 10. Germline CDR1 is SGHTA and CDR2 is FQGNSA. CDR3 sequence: CASSSRQGDWGYTF. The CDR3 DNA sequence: TGTGCCAGCAGCTCCCGACAGGGCGATTGGGGCTACACCTTC.

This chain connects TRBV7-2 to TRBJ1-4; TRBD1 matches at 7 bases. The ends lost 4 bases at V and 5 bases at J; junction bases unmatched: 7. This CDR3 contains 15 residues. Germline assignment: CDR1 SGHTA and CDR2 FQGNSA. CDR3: CASSSTGEENEKLFF. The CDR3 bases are TGTGCCAGCAGCTCAACAGGGGAGGAAAATGAAAAACTGTTTTTT.

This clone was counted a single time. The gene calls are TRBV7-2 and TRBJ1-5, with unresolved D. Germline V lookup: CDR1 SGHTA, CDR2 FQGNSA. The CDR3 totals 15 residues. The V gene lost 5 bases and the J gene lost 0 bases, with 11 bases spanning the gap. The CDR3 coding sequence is TGTGCCAGCAGCCGTAATCTGTTTAGCAATCAGCCCCAGCATTTT. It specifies CASSRNLFSNQPQHF. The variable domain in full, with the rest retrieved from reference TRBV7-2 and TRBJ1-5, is GAGVSQSPSNKVTEKGKDVELRCDPISGHTALYWYRQSLGQGLEFLIYFQGNSAPDKSGLPSDRFSAERTGGSVSTLTIQRTQQEDSAVYLCASSRNLFSNQPQHFGDGTRLSIL.

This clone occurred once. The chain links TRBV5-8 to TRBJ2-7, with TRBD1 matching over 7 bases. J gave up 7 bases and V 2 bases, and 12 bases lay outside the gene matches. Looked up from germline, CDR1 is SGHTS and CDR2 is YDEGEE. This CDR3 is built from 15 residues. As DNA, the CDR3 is TGTGCCAGCAGCTTAACAGGGGAGCCGGTGGGAGAGCAGTACTTC. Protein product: CASSLTGEPVGEQYF.

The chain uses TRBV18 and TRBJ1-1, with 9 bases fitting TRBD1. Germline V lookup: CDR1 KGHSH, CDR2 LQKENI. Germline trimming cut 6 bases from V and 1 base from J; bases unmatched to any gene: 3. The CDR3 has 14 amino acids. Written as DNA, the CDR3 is TGTGCCAGCTCCCAGGACAGGGGGAACACTGAAGCTTTCTTT. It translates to CASSQDRGNTEAFF.

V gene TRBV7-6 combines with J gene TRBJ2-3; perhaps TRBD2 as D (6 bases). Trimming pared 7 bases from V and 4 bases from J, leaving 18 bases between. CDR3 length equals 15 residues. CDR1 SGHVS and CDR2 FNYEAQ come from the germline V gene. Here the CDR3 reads CASNTGGGAADTQYF. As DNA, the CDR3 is TGTGCCAGCAACACAGGTGGAGGGGCGGCAGATACGCAGTATTTT.

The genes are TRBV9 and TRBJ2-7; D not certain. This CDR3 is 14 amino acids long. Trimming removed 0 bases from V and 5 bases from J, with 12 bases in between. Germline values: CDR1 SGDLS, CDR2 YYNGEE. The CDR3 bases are TGTGCCAGCAGCGTAGTGGAGTTTTCCAACGAGCAGTACTTC. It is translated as CASSVVEFSNEQYF.

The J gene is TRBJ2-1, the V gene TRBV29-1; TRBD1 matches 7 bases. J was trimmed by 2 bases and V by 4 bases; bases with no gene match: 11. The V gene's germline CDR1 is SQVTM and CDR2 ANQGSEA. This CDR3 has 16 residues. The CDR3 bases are TGCAGCGTTGCTCCTTTAACAGGGGCCGCCTACAATGAGCAGTTCTTC. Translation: CSVAPLTGAAYNEQFF.

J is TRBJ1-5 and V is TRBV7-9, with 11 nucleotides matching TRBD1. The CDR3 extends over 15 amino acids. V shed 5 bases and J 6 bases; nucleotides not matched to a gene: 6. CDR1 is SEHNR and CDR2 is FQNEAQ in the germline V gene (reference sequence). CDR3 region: CASSPDRGQGQPQHF. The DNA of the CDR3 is TGTGCCAGCAGCCCGGACAGGGGGCAGGGTCAGCCCCAGCATTTT.

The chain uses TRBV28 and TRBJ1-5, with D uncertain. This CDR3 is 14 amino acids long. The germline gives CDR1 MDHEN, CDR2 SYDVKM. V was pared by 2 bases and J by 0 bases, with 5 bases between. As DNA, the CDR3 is TGTGCCAGCAGTTTACAGGTTAGCAATCAGCCCCAGCATTTT. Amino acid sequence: CASSLQVSNQPQHF.

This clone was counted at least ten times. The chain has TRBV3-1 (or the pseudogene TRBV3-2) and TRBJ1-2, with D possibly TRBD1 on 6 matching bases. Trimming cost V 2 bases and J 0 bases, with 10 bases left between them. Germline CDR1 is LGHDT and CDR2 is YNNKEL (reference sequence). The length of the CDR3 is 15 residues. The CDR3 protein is CASSQIGQTNYGYTF. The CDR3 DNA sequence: TGTGCCAGCAGCCAAATCGGACAGACTAACTATGGCTACACCTTC.

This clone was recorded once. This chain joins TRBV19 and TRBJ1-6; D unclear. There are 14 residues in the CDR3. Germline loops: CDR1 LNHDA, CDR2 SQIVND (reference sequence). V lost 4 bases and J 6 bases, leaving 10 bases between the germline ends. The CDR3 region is CASSRREINSPLHF. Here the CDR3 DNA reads TGTGCCAGTAGTAGGCGGGAAATTAATTCACCCCTCCACTTT.

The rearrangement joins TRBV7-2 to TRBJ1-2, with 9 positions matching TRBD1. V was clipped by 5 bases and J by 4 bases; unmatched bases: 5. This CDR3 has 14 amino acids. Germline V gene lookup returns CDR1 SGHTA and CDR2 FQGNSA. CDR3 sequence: CASSDRGFGYGYTF. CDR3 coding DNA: TGTGCCAGCAGCGACAGGGGGTTCGGCTATGGCTACACCTTC.

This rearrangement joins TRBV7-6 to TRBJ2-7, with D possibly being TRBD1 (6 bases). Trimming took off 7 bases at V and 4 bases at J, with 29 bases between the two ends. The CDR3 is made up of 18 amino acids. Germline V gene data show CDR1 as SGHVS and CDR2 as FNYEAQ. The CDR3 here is CASTSDTAGAIGGYEQYF. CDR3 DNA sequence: TGTGCCAGCACCTCGGACACCGCAGGGGCCATTGGCGGGTACGAGCAGTACTTC.